This T cell receptor (beta chain) was identified in a study of fetal regulatory T cell absence and autoimmunity. V shed 0 bases, J shed 3 bases, and the junction held 0 bases outside the gene matches. There are 14 residues in the CDR3. Germline CDR1 reads MNHEY; CDR2 reads SVGAGI. Sequenced by immunoSEQ multiplex PCR; TCRdb stores in-frame clones only, minus some. The sample carries about 50,000 clones, about 80% recorded once. This chain uses TRBV6-5 with TRBJ1-1; 8 positions match TRBD1. This TCR was sampled from a newborn boy with IPEX syndrome. The sequenced sample consisted of cord blood. The CDR3 sequence is CASSYSTGDTEAFF. In nucleotides, the CDR3 is TGTGCCAGCAGTTACTCGACAGGGGACACTGAAGCTTTCTTT.